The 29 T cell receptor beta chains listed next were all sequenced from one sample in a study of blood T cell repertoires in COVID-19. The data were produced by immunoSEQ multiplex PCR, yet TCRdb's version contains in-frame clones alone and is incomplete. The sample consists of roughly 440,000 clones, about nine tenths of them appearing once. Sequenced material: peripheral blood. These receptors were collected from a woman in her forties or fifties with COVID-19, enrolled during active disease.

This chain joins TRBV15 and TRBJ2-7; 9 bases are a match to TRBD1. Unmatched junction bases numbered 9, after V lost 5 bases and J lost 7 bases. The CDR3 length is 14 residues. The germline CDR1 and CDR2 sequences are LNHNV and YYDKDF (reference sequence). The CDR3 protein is CATSGGQGLKEQYF. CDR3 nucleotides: TGTGCCACCAGCGGGGGACAGGGCCTTAAGGAGCAGTACTTC.

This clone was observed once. The CDR3 here is CASSQGLAGGPVADTQYF. CDR3 in DNA: TGCGCCAGCAGCCAAGGACTAGCGGGGGGGCCAGTCGCAGATACGCAGTATTTT. The genes are TRBV4-1 and TRBJ2-3, with 14 nucleotides matching TRBD2. Germline loops: CDR1 MGHRA, CDR2 YSYEKL. The CDR3 contains 18 residues. J was trimmed by 4 bases and V by 1 base; bases with no gene match: 7.

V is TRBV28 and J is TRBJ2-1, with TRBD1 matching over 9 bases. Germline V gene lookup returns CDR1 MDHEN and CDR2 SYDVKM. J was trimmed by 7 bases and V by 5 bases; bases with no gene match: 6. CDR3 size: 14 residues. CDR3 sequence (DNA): TGTGCCAGCAGTATAGGGACAGGGAGAAATGAGCAGTTCTTC. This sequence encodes CASSIGTGRNEQFF. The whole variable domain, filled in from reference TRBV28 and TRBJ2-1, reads DVKVTQSSRYLVKRTGEKVFLECVQDMDHENMFWYRQDPGLGLRLIYFSYDVKMKEKGDIPEGYSVSREKKERFSLILESASTNQTSMYLCASSIGTGRNEQFFGPGTRLTVL.

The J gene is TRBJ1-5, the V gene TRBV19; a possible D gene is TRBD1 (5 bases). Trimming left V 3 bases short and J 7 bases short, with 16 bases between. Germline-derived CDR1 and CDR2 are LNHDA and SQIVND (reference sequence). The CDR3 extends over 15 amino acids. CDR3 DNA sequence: TGTGCCAGTAGTATCGGTGTGCAGGGCAGCCAGCCCCAGCATTTT. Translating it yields CASSIGVQGSQPQHF.

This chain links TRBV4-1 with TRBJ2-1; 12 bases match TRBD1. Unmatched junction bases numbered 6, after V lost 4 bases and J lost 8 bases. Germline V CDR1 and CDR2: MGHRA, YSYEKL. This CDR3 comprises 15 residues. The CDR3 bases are TGCGCCAGCAGCCTAGAGGGACAGGGGGCCTATGAGCAGTTCTTC. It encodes CASSLEGQGAYEQFF.

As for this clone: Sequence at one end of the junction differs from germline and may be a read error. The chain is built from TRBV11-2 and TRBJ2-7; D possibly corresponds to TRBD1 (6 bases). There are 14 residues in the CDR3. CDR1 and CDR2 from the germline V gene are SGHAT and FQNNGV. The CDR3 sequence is CASSFTGTSSEQYF. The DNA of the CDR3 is TGTGCCAGCAGCTTTACAGGGACCTCCTCCGAGCAGTACTTC.

CDR3 in amino acids: CASSGRSSLDTQYF. The CDR3 DNA is TGTGCCAGCAGCGGGCGATCTAGCTTAGATACGCAGTATTTT. V and J are TRBV5-6 and TRBJ2-3; perhaps TRBD2 as D (5 bases). Germline CDR1 reads SGHDT; CDR2 reads YYEEEE. The CDR3 loop spans 14 amino acids. Deletions cut 4 bases from V and 5 bases from J, with 14 bases between.

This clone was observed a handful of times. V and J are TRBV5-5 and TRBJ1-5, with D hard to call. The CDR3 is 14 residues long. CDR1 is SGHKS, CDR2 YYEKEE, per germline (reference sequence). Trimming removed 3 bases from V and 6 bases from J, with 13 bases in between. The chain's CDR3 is CASSSPGEGQPQHF. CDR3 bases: TGTGCCAGCAGCTCCCCCGGTGAGGGTCAGCCCCAGCATTTT.

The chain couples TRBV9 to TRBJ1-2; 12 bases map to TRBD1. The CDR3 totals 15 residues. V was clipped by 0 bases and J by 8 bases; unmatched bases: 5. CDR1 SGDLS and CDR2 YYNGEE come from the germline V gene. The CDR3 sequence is CASSVEGTGGWGYTF. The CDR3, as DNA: TGTGCCAGCAGCGTAGAGGGGACAGGGGGCTGGGGCTACACCTTC.

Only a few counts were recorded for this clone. CDR3 in amino acids: CASSPLGGSGNTIYF. The CDR3 DNA follows: TGTGCCAGCTCGCCGTTAGGGGGCTCTGGAAACACCATATATTTT. The rearrangement links TRBV18 to TRBJ1-3; D might be TRBD1 (6 bases). CDR1 and CDR2 (germline): KGHSH, LQKENI. The CDR3 runs to 15 residues. Trimming cost V 6 bases and J 0 bases, with 12 bases left between them.

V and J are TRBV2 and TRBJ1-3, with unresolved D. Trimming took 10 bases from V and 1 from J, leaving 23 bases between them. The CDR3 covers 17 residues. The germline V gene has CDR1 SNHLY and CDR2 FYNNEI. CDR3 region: CATSLRRGVDSGNTIYF. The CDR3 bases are TGTGCCACCTCCCTTAGGCGGGGAGTGGATTCTGGAAACACCATATATTTT.

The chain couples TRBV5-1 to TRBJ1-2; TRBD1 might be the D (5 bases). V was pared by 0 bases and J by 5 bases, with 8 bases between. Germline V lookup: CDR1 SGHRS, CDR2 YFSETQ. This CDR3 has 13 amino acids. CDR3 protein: CASSLVQGYGYTF. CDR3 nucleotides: TGCGCCAGCAGCTTGGTGCAGGGATATGGCTACACCTTC.

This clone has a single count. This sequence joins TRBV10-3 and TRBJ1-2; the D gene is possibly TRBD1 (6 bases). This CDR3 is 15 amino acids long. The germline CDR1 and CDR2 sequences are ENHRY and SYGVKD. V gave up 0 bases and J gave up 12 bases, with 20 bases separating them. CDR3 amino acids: CAISESMAGRRGHTF. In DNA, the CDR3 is TGTGCCATCAGTGAGTCGATGGCTGGACGGCGGGGGCACACCTTC.

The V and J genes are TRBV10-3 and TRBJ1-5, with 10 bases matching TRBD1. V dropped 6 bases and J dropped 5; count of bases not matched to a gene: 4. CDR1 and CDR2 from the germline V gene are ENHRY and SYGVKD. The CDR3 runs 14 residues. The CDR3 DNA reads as TGTGCCATCAGGGGACAGGGGTTGGATCAGCCCCAGCATTTT. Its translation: CAIRGQGLDQPQHF.

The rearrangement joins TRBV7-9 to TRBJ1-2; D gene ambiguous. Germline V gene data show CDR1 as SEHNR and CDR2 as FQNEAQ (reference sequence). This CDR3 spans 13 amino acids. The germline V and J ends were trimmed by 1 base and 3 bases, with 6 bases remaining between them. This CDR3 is CASSLVRDYGYTF. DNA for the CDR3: TGTGCCAGCAGCTTAGTTCGGGACTATGGCTACACCTTC. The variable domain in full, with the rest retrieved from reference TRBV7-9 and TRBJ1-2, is DTGVSQNPRHKITKRGQNVTFRCDPISEHNRLYWYRQTLGQGPEFLTYFQNEAQLEKSRLLSDRFSAERPKGSFSTLEIQRTEQGDSAMYLCASSLVRDYGYTFGSGTRLTVV.

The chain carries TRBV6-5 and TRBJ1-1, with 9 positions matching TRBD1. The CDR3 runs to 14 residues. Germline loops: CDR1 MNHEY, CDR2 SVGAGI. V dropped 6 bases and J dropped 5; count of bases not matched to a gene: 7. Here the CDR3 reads CASRPGQGRTEAFF. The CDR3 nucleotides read TGTGCCAGCAGACCCGGACAGGGGCGGACTGAAGCTTTCTTT.

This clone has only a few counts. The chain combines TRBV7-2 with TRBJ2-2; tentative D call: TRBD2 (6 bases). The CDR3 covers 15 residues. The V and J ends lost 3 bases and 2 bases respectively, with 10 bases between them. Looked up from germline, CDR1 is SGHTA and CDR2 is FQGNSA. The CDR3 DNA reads TGTGCCAGCAGCTTTTCTAGCGCCAACACCGGGGAGCTGTTTTTT. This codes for CASSFSSANTGELFF.

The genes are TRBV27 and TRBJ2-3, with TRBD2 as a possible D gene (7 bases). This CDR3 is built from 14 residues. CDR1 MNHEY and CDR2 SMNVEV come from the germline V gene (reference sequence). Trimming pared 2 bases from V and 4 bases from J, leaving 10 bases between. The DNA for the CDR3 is TGTGCCAGCAGTTTACCGGGGGGCGCAGATACGCAGTATTTT. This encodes CASSLPGGADTQYF.

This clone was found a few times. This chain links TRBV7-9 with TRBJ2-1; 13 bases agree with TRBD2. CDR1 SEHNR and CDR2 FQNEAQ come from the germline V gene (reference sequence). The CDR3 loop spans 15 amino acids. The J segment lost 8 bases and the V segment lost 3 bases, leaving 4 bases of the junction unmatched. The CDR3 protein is CASSFRTSGGDEQFF. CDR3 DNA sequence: TGTGCCAGCAGCTTTCGCACTAGCGGGGGGGATGAGCAGTTCTTC.

The CDR3 protein is CASSPPQPGSSYGYTF. DNA for the CDR3: TGTGCCAGCAGCCCCCCCCAGCCAGGGTCGAGCTATGGCTACACCTTC. The chain couples TRBV6-6 to TRBJ1-2; possibly TRBD1 for D (5 bases). Trimming shortened V by 6 bases and J by 4 bases, and 21 bases separated the two germline ends. The germline V gene has CDR1 MNHNY and CDR2 SVGAGI (reference sequence). This CDR3 contains 16 residues.

DNA of the CDR3: TGCGCCAGCAGCCGATTCGAGACAGGGGAAGGCGGGGAGCTGTTTTTT. This sequence encodes CASSRFETGEGGELFF. V is TRBV5-1 and J is TRBJ2-2; 8 bases line up with TRBD1. V lost 4 bases and J lost 7; bases outside the gene matches: 12. The CDR3 contains 16 residues. The germline gives CDR1 SGHRS, CDR2 YFSETQ.

The CDR3 protein is CASSQRGDIYEQYF. As DNA, the CDR3 is TGTGCCAGCAGCCAACGGGGGGACATTTACGAGCAGTACTTC. V and J are TRBV3-1 (or the pseudogene TRBV3-2) and TRBJ2-7; maybe TRBD2 (7 bases). The germline V and J ends were trimmed by 2 bases and 4 bases, with 12 bases remaining between them. Per germline, CDR1 LGHDT and CDR2 YNNKEL (reference sequence). The CDR3 contains 14 residues.

CDR3 sequence: CAWRGEENIQYF. The CDR3 DNA sequence: TGTGCCTGGAGGGGGGAGGAAAACATTCAGTACTTC. The J gene is TRBJ2-4, the V gene TRBV30; D possibly corresponds to TRBD2 (6 bases). V was shortened by 3 bases and J by 5 bases, with 8 bases between the two germline ends. Per the germline V gene, CDR1 is GTSNPN and CDR2 is SVGIG (reference sequence). CDR3 length: 12 residues.

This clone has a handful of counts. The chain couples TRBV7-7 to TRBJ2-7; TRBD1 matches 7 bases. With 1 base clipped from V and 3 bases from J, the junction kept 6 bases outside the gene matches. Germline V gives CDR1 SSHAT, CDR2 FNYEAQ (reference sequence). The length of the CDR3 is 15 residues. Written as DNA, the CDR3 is TGTGCCAGCAGCTTAGATTCGACAGGGTTCTACGAGCAGTACTTC. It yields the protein CASSLDSTGFYEQYF.

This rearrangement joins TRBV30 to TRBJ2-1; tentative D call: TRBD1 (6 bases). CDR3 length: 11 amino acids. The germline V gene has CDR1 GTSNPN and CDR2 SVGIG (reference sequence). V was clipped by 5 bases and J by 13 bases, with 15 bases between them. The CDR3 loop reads CAWDKGVDQFF. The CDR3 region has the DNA TGTGCCTGGGACAAGGGGGTAGATCAGTTCTTC.

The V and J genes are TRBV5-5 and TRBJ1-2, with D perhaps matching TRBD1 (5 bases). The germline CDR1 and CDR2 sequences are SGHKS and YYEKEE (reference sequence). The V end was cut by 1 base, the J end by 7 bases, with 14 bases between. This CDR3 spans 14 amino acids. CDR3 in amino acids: CASSLLGGVGGYTF. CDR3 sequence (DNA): TGTGCCAGCAGCTTGCTTGGAGGGGTTGGTGGCTACACCTTC.

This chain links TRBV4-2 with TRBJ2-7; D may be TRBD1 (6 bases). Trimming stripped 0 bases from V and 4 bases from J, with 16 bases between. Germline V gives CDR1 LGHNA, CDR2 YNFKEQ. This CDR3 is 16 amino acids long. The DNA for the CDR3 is TGTGCCAGCAGCCAAGAAAGTCAGGGGAGCCATTACGAGCAGTACTTC. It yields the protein CASSQESQGSHYEQYF.

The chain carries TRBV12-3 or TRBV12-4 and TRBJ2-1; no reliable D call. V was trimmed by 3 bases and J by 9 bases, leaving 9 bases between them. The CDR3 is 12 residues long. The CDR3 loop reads CASSFESPEQFF. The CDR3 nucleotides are TGTGCCAGCAGTTTTGAGAGTCCTGAGCAGTTCTTC.

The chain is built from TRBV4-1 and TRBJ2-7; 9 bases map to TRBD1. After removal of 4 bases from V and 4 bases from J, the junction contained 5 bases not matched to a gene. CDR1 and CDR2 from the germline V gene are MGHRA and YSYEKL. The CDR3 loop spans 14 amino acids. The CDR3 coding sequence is TGCGCCAGCAGCCGAAACAGGGGGCTGTACGAGCAGTACTTC. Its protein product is CASSRNRGLYEQYF.